Listed below are T cell receptor beta chains from one sample, sequenced in a study of T cells in Graves' hyperthyroidism and ophthalmopathy. TCRdb fed the multiplex PCR reads into MiXCR, producing one record per CDR3 protein. The sample lists 500,000 to 600,000 distinct CDR3 sequences; 46% were seen once. The sequencing input was peripheral blood or thyroid tissue (not recorded which). These receptors all come from an adult woman with Graves' disease, either hyperthyroidism or ophthalmopathy (not recorded which). The CDR3 runs from the conserved cysteine through the conserved F or W. D genes are given only for firm matches. Expanded clones are given a class, and other clones once, few, many or no size at all.

j_call d_call v_call clone_size cdr3_nt cdr3_aa
TRBJ2-7 TRBD1 TRBV10-3 many TGTGCCTCTTTGGGACAGGGAACTTACGAGCAGTACTTC CASLGQGTYEQYF
TRBJ1-2 - TRBV19 few TGTGCCAGTAGTCTCAAGGGTAGAAAACTACCTTACACCTTC CASSLKGRKLPYTF
TRBJ1-6 - TRBV3-1 many TGTGCCAGCAGCCAAGACTTAAATTCACCCCTCCACTTT CASSQDLNSPLHF
TRBJ1-1 - TRBV5-8 many TGTGCCAGCAGCCTGGTGGGGGGCCTCACTGAAGCTTTCTTT CASSLVGGLTEAFF
TRBJ2-1 TRBD2 TRBV7-3 - TGTGCCAGCAGCTCACGCAGCGGGAACAATGAGCAGTTCTTC CASSSRSGNNEQFF
TRBJ1-2 - TRBV20-1 - TGCAGTGCTAGCCAGGGGCCGGGCTACACCTTC CSASQGPGYTF
TRBJ1-1 - TRBV5-8 many TGTGCCAGCAGCTTTTACACAGCCCGAGCTTTCTTT CASSFYTARAFF
TRBJ1-6 - TRBV20-1 - TGCAGTGCTAGGCAGGGACAATTGAATTCACCCCTCCACTTT CSARQGQLNSPLHF
TRBJ1-1 - TRBV2 many TGTGCCAGCAGTCGTACGTGGGCTAGCACTGAAGCTTTCTTT CASSRTWASTEAFF
TRBJ1-4 - TRBV10-3 - TGTGCCATCGGGGGGGGAACGGGGCCAAAAGAAAAACTGTTTTTT CAIGGGTGPKEKLFF
TRBJ1-4 - TRBV6-5 many TGTGCCAGCAGTGGGGGAGTGGATGAAAAACTGTTTTTT CASSGGVDEKLFF
TRBJ2-7 - TRBV12-3/TRBV12-4 many TGTGCCAGCAGTCTCCCCCCAGGGAACTACGAGCAGTACTTC CASSLPPGNYEQYF
TRBJ1-5 - TRBV2 few TGTGCCACCTCGACAGGCCCGAGTGGCAATCAGCCCCAGCATTTT CATSTGPSGNQPQHF
TRBJ2-5 - TRBV29-1 few TGCAGCGTTCCAACGGTGGGACAAGAGACCCAGTACTTC CSVPTVGQETQYF
TRBJ2-7 - TRBV10-3 - TGTGCCAGCAGTGAGGGACGGGGATACGAGCAGTACTTC CASSEGRGYEQYF
TRBJ1-4 - TRBV19 many TGTGCCAGTAGTCCAGGGGCAACTAATGAAAAACTGTTTTTT CASSPGATNEKLFF
TRBJ2-7 - TRBV7-2 - TGTGCCAGCAGCTCGGGACCGAACTACGGGCAGTACTTC CASSSGPNYGQYF
TRBJ1-4 TRBD1 TRBV2 - TGTGCCAGCAGTGAAACGACAGGGGCCGGTAGGGGAAAACTGTTTTTT CASSETTGAGRGKLFF
TRBJ1-2 TRBD1 TRBV20-1 - TGCAGTGCTAGAGGGGGTAGACAGGGGGAGGATGGCTACACCTTC CSARGGRQGEDGYTF
TRBJ1-2 - TRBV9 - TGTGCCAGCAGCGTAGAGGACCACTATGGCTACACCTTC CASSVEDHYGYTF
TRBJ1-2 - TRBV24-1 few TGTGCCACCAGTGATCCGACAGAAACTAACTATGGCTACACCTTC CATSDPTETNYGYTF
TRBJ2-7 - TRBV5-1 - TGCGCCAGCAGCTTGTGGTTTGAGGAACAGAGGTACGAGCAGTACTTC CASSLWFEEQRYEQYF
TRBJ2-2 - TRBV7-3 many TGTGCCAGCAGCTTATTCGGGGGGAACACCGGGGAGCTGTTTTTT CASSLFGGNTGELFF
TRBJ1-1 - TRBV5-1 - TGCGCCAGCAAGGGTGACACTGAAGCTTTCTTT CASKGDTEAFF
TRBJ1-5 - TRBV15 many TGTGCCACCCCCCGGGGTGTTGGGAATCAGCCCCAGCATTTT CATPRGVGNQPQHF